The 2 T cell receptor beta chains listed next were all sequenced from one sample in a study of response to subunit inactivated influenza vaccine. Via MiXCR, TCRdb re-called the RT-PCR reads, giving one row per CDR3 protein. This table has about 700,000 distinct CDR3 sequences, approximately 15% appearing once. The material was PBMCs from blood, obtained roughly 2 weeks before vaccination. These receptors all come from a man in his fifties or sixties who received an inactivated influenza vaccine.

There are many counts of this clonotype. The V gene is TRBV5-1, the J gene TRBJ2-2; D is perhaps TRBD1 (5 bases). The CDR3 is made up of 14 amino acids. Germline values: CDR1 SGHRS, CDR2 YFSETQ. Trimming removed 3 bases at V and 1 base at J, with 7 bases between. The CDR3 DNA follows: TGCGCCAGCAGCTCCCAGGGGAACACCGGGGAGCTGTTTTTT. Translating gives CASSSQGNTGELFF.

This clonotype was observed a handful of times. This sequence joins TRBV24-1 and TRBJ1-2; TRBD1 aligns across 9 bases. CDR3 length: 15 amino acids. Trimming at V came to 4 bases and at J to 9 bases, leaving 11 bases not matched to a gene. Germline CDR1 reads KGHDR; CDR2 reads SFDVKD. DNA for the CDR3: TGTGCCACCAGTGACGGGACAGGGCCGGGGGATAGCTACACCTTC. The encoded protein is CATSDGTGPGDSYTF.